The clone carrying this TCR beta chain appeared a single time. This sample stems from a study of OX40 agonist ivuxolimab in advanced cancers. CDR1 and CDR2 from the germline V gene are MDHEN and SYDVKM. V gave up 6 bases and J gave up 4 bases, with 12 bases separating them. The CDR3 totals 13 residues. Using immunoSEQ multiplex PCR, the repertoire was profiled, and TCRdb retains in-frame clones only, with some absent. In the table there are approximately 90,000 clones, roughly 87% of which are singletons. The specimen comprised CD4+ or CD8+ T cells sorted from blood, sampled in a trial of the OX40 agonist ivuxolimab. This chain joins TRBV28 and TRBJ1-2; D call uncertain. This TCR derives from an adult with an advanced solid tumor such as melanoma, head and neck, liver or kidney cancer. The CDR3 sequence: CASRTAGLYGYTF. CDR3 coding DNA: TGTGCCAGCAGAACAGCCGGTCTCTATGGCTACACCTTC.